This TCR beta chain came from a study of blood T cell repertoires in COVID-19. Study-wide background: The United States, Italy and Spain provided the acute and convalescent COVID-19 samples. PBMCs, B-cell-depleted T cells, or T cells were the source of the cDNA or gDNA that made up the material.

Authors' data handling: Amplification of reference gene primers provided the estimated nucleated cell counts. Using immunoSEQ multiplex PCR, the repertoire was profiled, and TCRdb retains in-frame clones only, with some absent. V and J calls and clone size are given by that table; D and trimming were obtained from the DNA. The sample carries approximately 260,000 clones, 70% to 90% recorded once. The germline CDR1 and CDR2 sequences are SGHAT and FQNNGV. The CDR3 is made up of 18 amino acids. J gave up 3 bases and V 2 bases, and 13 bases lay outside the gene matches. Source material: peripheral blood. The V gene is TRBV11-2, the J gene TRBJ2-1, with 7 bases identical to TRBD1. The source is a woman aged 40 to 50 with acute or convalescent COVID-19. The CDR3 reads CASSLIRRQGVFYNEQFF. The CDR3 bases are TGTGCCAGCAGCTTAATCCGGCGACAGGGAGTATTCTACAATGAGCAGTTCTTC.